The clone carrying this T cell receptor (beta chain) was seen at least ten times. As yet, its antigen is unknown. Clinical Activity Scores of at least 3, NOSPECS grades of at least 4 and durations under 3 months characterized ophthalmopathy patients. This sample stems from a study of T cells in Graves' hyperthyroidism and ophthalmopathy. Study observations and caveats: Ophthalmopathy was predicted by the model a median of approximately 6 months ahead of onset.

TCR beta CDR3 sequences were amplified from RNA transcripts. TCR CDR3 underwent first-round RT-PCR with the HTBI primer set. TCRdb recomputed calls from the multiplex PCR reads with MiXCR, one row per CDR3 protein. The sample carries roughly 250,000 distinct CDR3 sequences, about 15% recorded once. This receptor was identified in a woman in her late teens or twenties with Graves' ophthalmopathy. Material for sequencing was blood.

The CDR3 is CASSPSDARNTEAFF. The CDR3 DNA reads as TGTGCCAGCAGTCCGTCGGACGCCCGAAACACTGAAGCTTTCTTT. The V gene is TRBV5-4, the J gene TRBJ1-1; no firm D call. CDR3 length: 15 amino acids. The V gene lost 5 bases and the J gene lost 2 bases, with 16 bases spanning the gap. The germline gives CDR1 SGHNT, CDR2 YYREEE (reference sequence).